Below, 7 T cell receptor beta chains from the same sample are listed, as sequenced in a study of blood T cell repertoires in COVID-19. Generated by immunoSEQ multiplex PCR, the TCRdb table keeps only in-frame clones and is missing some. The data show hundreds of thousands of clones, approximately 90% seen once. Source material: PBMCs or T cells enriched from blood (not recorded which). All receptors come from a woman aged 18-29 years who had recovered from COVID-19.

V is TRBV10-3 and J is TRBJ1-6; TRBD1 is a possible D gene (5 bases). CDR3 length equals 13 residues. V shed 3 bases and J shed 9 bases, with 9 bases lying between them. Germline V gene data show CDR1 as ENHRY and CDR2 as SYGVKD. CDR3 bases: TGTGCCATCAGTGAAGGGGAGGCTTCACCCCTCCACTTT. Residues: CAISEGEASPLHF.

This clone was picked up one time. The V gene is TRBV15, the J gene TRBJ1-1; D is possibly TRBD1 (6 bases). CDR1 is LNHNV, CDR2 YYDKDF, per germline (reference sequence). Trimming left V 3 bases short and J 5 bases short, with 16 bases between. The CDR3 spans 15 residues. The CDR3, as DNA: TGTGCCACCAGCAGGGTCGACAGGCTGGGAACTGAAGCTTTCTTT. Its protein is CATSRVDRLGTEAFF.

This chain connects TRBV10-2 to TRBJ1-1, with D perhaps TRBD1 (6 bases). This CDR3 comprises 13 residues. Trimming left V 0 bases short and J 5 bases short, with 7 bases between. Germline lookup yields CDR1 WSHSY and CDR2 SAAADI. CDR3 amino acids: CASSESTGTEAFF. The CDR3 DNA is TGCGCCAGCAGTGAGTCTACAGGGACTGAAGCTTTCTTT.

CDR3 amino acids: CASSLGLAGDSQYF. In DNA form, the CDR3 reads TGTGCCAGCAGCTTAGGCCTAGCGGGTGATTCGCAGTATTTT. The genes are TRBV7-9 and TRBJ2-3, with 8 bases matching TRBD2. This CDR3 comprises 14 residues. Looked up from germline, CDR1 is SEHNR and CDR2 is FQNEAQ (reference sequence). V shed 1 base, J shed 10 bases, and the junction held 7 bases outside the gene matches.

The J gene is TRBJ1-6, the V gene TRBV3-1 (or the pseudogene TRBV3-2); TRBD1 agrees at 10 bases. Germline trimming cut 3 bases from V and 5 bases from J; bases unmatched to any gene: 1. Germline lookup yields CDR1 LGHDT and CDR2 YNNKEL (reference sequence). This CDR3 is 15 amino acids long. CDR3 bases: TGTGCCAGCAGCCAGGGGACAGGGGATAATTCACCCCTCCACTTT. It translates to CASSQGTGDNSPLHF.

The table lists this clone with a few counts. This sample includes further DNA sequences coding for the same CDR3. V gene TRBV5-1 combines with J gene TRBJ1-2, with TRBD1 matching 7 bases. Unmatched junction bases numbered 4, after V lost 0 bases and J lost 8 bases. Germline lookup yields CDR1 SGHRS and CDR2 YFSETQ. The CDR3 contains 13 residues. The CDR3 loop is CASSLGQGLGYTF. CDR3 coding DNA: TGCGCCAGCAGCTTGGGACAGGGCCTAGGCTACACCTTC. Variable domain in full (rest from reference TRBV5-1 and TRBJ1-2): KAGVTQTPRYLIKTRGQQVTLSCSPISGHRSVSWYQQTPGQGLQFLFEYFSETQRNKGNFPGRFSGRQFSNSRSEMNVSTLELGDSALYLCASSLGQGLGYTFGSGTRLTVV.

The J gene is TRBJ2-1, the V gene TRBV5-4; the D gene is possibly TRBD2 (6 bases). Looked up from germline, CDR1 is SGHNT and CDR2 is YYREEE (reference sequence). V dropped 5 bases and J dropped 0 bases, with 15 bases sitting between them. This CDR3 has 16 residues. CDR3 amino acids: CASSGAGLSSYNEQFF. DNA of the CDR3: TGTGCCAGCAGTGGAGCGGGCCTTAGCTCCTACAATGAGCAGTTCTTC.